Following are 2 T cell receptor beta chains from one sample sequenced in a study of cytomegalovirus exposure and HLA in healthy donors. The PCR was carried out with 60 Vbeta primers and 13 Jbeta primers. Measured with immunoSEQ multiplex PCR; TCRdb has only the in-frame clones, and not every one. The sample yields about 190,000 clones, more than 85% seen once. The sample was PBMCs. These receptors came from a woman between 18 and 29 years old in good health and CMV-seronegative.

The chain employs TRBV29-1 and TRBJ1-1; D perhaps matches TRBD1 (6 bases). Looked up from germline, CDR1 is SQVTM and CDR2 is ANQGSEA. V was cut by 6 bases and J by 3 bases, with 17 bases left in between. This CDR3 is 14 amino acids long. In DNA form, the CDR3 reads TGCAGCGTCGCCTTACAGGGAGGGCACACTGAAGCTTTCTTT. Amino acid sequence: CSVALQGGHTEAFF. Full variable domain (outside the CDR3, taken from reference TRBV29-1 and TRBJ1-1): SAVISQKPSRDICQRGTSLTIQCQVDSQVTMMFWYRQQPGQSLTLIATANQGSEATYESGFVIDKFPISRPNLTFSTLTVSNMSPEDSSIYLCSVALQGGHTEAFFGQGTRLTVV.

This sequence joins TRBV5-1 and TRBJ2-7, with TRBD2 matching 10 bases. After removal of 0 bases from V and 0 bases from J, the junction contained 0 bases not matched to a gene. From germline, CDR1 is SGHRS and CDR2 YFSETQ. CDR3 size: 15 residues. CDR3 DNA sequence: TGCGCCAGCAGCTTGGCTAGCGGGGGCTCCTACGAGCAGTACTTC. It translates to CASSLASGGSYEQYF.